The rows below give T cell receptor beta chains drawn from one sample of a study of shared clonotypes between healthy human individuals. Profiled with immunoSEQ multiplex PCR; TCRdb holds only in-frame clones, not every one. The repertoire holds about 590,000 clones, with roughly 95% as singletons. Sequenced sample: naive CD8+ T cells sorted from blood. The receptors derive from a woman aged 30 to 39 in good health. The CDR3 runs from the conserved cysteine through the conserved F or W. A D gene is named only where the DNA matches it firmly. Rows may omit the clone size; those that give it use once, few, many or a size class.

v_gene	j_gene	abundance	d_gene	CDR3nt	CDR3aa
TRBV28	TRBJ2-7	NA	TRBD2	TGTGCCACCGGACTAGCGGGAGGCTACGAGCAGTACTTC	CATGLAGGYEQYF
TRBV14	TRBJ2-7	NA	NA	TGTGCCAGCAGCCAGGGGACCCGGCCCTACGAGCAGTACTTC	CASSQGTRPYEQYF
TRBV7-8	TRBJ2-1	NA	TRBD2	TGTGCCAGCTGTCGGGGGGGGGAGTCCTACAATGAGCAGTTCTTC	CASCRGGESYNEQFF
TRBV27	TRBJ2-1	NA	TRBD2	TGTGCCAGCAGTGCCATGAGCGGGAGCTACAATGAGCAGTTCTTC	CASSAMSGSYNEQFF
TRBV11-2	TRBJ2-5	NA	TRBD2	TGTGCCAGCAGCTTAGAGCTAGCGGGGCAAGAGACCCAGTACTTC	CASSLELAGQETQYF
TRBV19	TRBJ1-4	NA	TRBD1	TGTGCCAGTAGTCCCAACAGGGGAACTAATGAAAAACTGTTTTTT	CASSPNRGTNEKLFF
TRBV28	TRBJ1-1	NA	NA	TGTGCCAGCAGTTTCAAGGCAGGATGGGTGACTGAAGCTTTCTTT	CASSFKAGWVTEAFF
TRBV19	TRBJ2-1	NA	TRBD2	TGTGCCAGTAGAGATACTAGCGGGAGGACCAATGAGCAGTTCTTC	CASRDTSGRTNEQFF
TRBV29-1	TRBJ2-1	NA	NA	TGCAGCGTTGTCGATGGGCTGGGGAATGAGCAGTTCTTC	CSVVDGLGNEQFF
TRBV15	TRBJ1-5	NA	NA	TGTGCCACCAGCGGGCGGGAGGGAAGGGTTCAGCCCCAGCATTTT	CATSGREGRVQPQHF
TRBV11-2	TRBJ1-4	once	NA	TGTGCCAGCAGCGCCCACAGGGCCTCTAATGAAAAACTGTTTTTT	CASSAHRASNEKLFF
TRBV28	TRBJ1-1	NA	NA	TGTGCCAGCGAAGAGGGGCAGGGTGAAGCTTTCTTT	CASEEGQGEAFF
TRBV11-1	TRBJ2-2	NA	TRBD1	TGTGCCAGCAGCCCGAACAGGGGCTGGCCCGGGGAGCTGTTTTTT	CASSPNRGWPGELFF
TRBV19	TRBJ1-3	NA	NA	TGTGCCAGTAGTAGACCGGGCCCGAGCTCTGGAAACACCATATATTTT	CASSRPGPSSGNTIYF
TRBV11-2	TRBJ1-2	NA	TRBD1	TGTGCCAGCACCAACCCTGGGACAGGGGGCTATGGCTACACCTTC	CASTNPGTGGYGYTF
TRBV13	TRBJ2-3	NA	NA	TGTGCCAGCAGCTTCAAGTTTGGGCGGGATACGCAGTATTTT	CASSFKFGRDTQYF
TRBV11-2	TRBJ2-1	NA	NA	TGTGCCAGCAGCTTAAGATCGGGAGCCCCCCTAAATGAGCAGTTCTTC	CASSLRSGAPLNEQFF
TRBV5-4	TRBJ1-2	NA	TRBD1	TGTGCCAGCAGCACGGGGACAGGGGATCTATGGGGCTACACCTTC	CASSTGTGDLWGYTF
TRBV15	TRBJ2-1	NA	TRBD2	TGTGCCACCAGCATTTCTAGCGGGGGAGCGCAGTTCTTC	CATSISSGGAQFF
TRBV28	TRBJ2-3	NA	NA	TGTGCCAGCAGTTCGGACAAGGCTAGCACAGATACGCAGTATTTT	CASSSDKASTDTQYF
TRBV4-2	TRBJ2-7	NA	TRBD2	TGTGCCAGCAGCCATGAAACTAGCGGAAACTCCTACGAGCAGTACTTC	CASSHETSGNSYEQYF
TRBV30	TRBJ1-2	NA	NA	TGTGCCTGGAGAGACAGCCCCTATGGCTACACCTTC	CAWRDSPYGYTF
TRBV19	TRBJ2-1	once	TRBD2	TGTGCCAGTAGTATAGTAATTCTAGCGGAGTACAATGAGCAGTTCTTC	CASSIVILAEYNEQFF
TRBV10-2	TRBJ2-7	NA	NA	TGCGCCAGCAGTGAAGGGGGAGAGCAGTACTTC	CASSEGGEQYF
TRBV28	TRBJ2-7	NA	TRBD1	TGTGCCAGCAGTCTAACAGGGGACACCTACGAGCAGTACTTC	CASSLTGDTYEQYF
TRBV29-1	TRBJ2-1	NA	NA	TGCAGCGTTGCGATTGAAAACAGAGGCAATGAGCAGTTCTTC	CSVAIENRGNEQFF
TRBV28	TRBJ2-5	NA	TRBD1	TGTGCCAGCAGTTTAATAATAGGGGGCTTACAAGAGACCCAGTACTTC	CASSLIIGGLQETQYF
TRBV14	TRBJ2-1	NA	TRBD2	TGTGCCAGCAGCCAAGAAACTAGCGGCCCCTACAATGAGCAGTTCTTC	CASSQETSGPYNEQFF
TRBV10-2	TRBJ2-7	NA	NA	TGCGCCAGCACGCAACCCCTCCTTGACGAGCAGTACTTC	CASTQPLLDEQYF
TRBV7-9	TRBJ1-1	NA	TRBD1	TGTGCCAGCAGCCCCACCCTACAGGGGCCGAGTACTGAAGCTTTCTTT	CASSPTLQGPSTEAFF
TRBV5-1	TRBJ1-4	NA	NA	TGCGCCAGCAGCTTGGCCGACAGCGCTAATGAAAAACTGTTTTTT	CASSLADSANEKLFF
TRBV19	TRBJ2-7	NA	TRBD1	TGTGCCGTACAGGGGGCTTACGAGCAGTACTTC	CAVQGAYEQYF
TRBV7-9	TRBJ1-6	NA	NA	TGTGCCAGCAGCTCATCGTCGGTAGGCTGGTCCTATAATTCACCCCTCCACTTT	CASSSSSVGWSYNSPLHF
TRBV5-6	TRBJ2-1	NA	NA	TGTGCCAGCAGCTTGGGGCGGGGCGAGCAGTTCTTC	CASSLGRGEQFF
TRBV7-6	TRBJ2-1	NA	NA	TGTGCCAGCAGCTTAGGAGTCGTTGGGGGCAATGAGCAGTTCTTC	CASSLGVVGGNEQFF
TRBV7-9	TRBJ2-5	NA	NA	TGTGCCAGCAGCCCGGCCGAGGAGACCCAGTACTTC	CASSPAEETQYF
TRBV5-6	TRBJ1-2	NA	NA	TGTGCCAGCAGCTTGGGGAGTAACTATGGCTACACCTTC	CASSLGSNYGYTF
TRBV9	TRBJ2-7	NA	NA	TGTGCCAGCAGCGTTGGGGGGTCGGGTTACGAGCAGTACTTC	CASSVGGSGYEQYF
TRBV28	TRBJ2-7	NA	TRBD1	TGTGCCAGCAGCCGCACCGGGACAGGGTTACTCTACGAGCAGTACTTC	CASSRTGTGLLYEQYF
TRBV29-1	TRBJ2-7	NA	NA	TGCAGCGTTGAAGTACAGCGACCTCCCAACGAGCAGTACTTC	CSVEVQRPPNEQYF
TRBV7-8	TRBJ2-7	NA	TRBD1	TGTGCCAGCAGCTTCCCAGGGACAGGGGACTACGAGCAGTACTTC	CASSFPGTGDYEQYF
TRBV19	TRBJ2-7	NA	TRBD2	TGCGCGGGTGGCGGGAGTCTCCACGAGCAGTACTTC	CAGGGSLHEQYF
TRBV4-2	TRBJ2-7	NA	TRBD2	TGTGCCAGCAGCCAACGGACTAGCGGCTCCTACGAGCAGTACTTC	CASSQRTSGSYEQYF